These 2 T cell receptor beta chains came from one sample sequenced in a study of OX40 agonist ivuxolimab in advanced cancers. TCRdb's table, derived via immunoSEQ multiplex PCR, lists solely in-frame clones and lacks some. The sample contains about 47,000 clones, around 84% of which appear only once. Sequences were derived from CD4+ or CD8+ T cells sorted from blood, sampled in a trial of the OX40 agonist ivuxolimab. The receptor source for this set is an adult with an advanced solid tumor such as melanoma, head and neck, liver or kidney cancer.

The gene calls are TRBV5-6 and TRBJ2-2, with TRBD2 matching 9 bases. Germline lookup yields CDR1 SGHDT and CDR2 YYEEEE. The CDR3 covers 16 residues. V lost 0 bases, J lost 0 bases, and 0 bases stayed unmatched. This chain's CDR3 is CASSLGTSANTGELFF. The CDR3 DNA is TGTGCCAGCAGCTTGGGGACTAGCGCGAACACCGGGGAGCTGTTTTTT. Filled out from reference TRBV5-6 and TRBJ2-2, the complete variable domain reads DAGVTQSPTHLIKTRGQQVTLRCSPKSGHDTVSWYQQALGQGPQFIFQYYEEEERQRGNFPDRFSGHQFPNYSSELNVNALLLGDSALYLCASSLGTSANTGELFFGEGSRLTVL.

The genes are TRBV5-1 and TRBJ2-1; D might be TRBD2 (7 bases). Germline V CDR1 and CDR2: SGHRS, YFSETQ. V gave up 4 bases and J gave up 7 bases, with 24 bases separating them. CDR3 length equals 17 residues. The CDR3 DNA reads as TGCGCCAGCAGCCTAACTGAGAGGGGGGGCTATCGGAATGAGCAGTTCTTC. Protein product: CASSLTERGGYRNEQFF.